Listed here is a single TCR beta chain. The data were taken from a study of blood T cell repertoires in COVID-19. Study details: From the United States, Italy and Spain came samples of acute and convalescent COVID-19. PBMCs, B-cell-depleted T cells, or T cells provided the cDNA or gDNA that made up the material.

Measured with immunoSEQ multiplex PCR; TCRdb has only the in-frame clones, and not every one. The sample holds 250,000 or so clones; approximately 78% are singletons and the top ten take roughly 3.4%. CDR3 length equals 16 residues. After removal of 0 bases from V and 5 bases from J, the junction contained 9 bases not matched to a gene. Looked up from germline, CDR1 is LNHNV and CDR2 is YYDKDF (reference sequence). The chain links TRBV15 to TRBJ2-5; the match to TRBD1 covers 7 bases. The origin of this receptor is a woman aged 18-30 years with acute or convalescent COVID-19. The source material was peripheral blood. The CDR3 DNA follows: TGTGCCACCAGCAGAGACGACAGGGCCGTTTTGGAGACCCAGTACTTC. Translation: CATSRDDRAVLETQYF.